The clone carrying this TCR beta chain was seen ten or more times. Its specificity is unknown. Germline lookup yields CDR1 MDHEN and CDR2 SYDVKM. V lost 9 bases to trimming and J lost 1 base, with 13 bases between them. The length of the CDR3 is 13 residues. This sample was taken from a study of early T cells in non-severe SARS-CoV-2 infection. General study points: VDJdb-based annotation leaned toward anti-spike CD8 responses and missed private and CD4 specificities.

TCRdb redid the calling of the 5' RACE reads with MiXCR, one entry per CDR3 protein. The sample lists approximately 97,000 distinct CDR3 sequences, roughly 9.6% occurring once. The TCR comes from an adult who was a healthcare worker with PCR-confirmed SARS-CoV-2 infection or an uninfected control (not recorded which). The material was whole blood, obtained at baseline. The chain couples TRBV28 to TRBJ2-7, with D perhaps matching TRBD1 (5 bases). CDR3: CASGAPSSYEQYF. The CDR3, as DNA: TGTGCCAGTGGGGCTCCCTCTTCCTACGAGCAGTACTTC.